The next 4 T cell receptor beta chains were all read from a single sample in a study of chemoradiotherapy in HPV16-positive cancers. Sequenced by immunoSEQ multiplex PCR; TCRdb stores in-frame clones only, minus some. The data show more than 15,000 clones, approximately 75% seen once. The sample here was taken from a patient who underwent chemoradiotherapy. Receptor source: a human donor with HPV-associated anogenital cancer.

V is TRBV18 and J is TRBJ1-3; the D is unclear. Trimming left V 2 bases short and J 0 bases short, with 8 bases between. This CDR3 is built from 15 residues. Germline-derived CDR1 and CDR2 are KGHSH and LQKENI. The CDR3 region is CASSPKTDSGNTIYF. The CDR3 bases are TGTGCCAGCTCACCAAAAACGGACTCTGGAAACACCATATATTTT.

The chain joins TRBV5-1 to TRBJ1-1; D remains ambiguous. In germline, CDR1 is SGHRS, CDR2 YFSETQ. Deletions cut 0 bases from V and 1 base from J, with 13 bases between. This CDR3 spans 16 amino acids. The CDR3 region is CASSLVGGRQNTEAFF. The CDR3 nucleotides read TGCGCCAGCAGCTTGGTAGGAGGGCGTCAGAACACTGAAGCTTTCTTT.

V gene TRBV30 combines with J gene TRBJ1-2, with unresolved D. Between the trimmed V and J ends, which lost 3 bases and 5 bases, there was a span of 10 bases. CDR3 length equals 12 residues. The germline gives CDR1 GTSNPN, CDR2 SVGIG (reference sequence). The CDR3 is CAWRETWYGYTF. CDR3 nucleotide sequence: TGTGCCTGGAGGGAGACTTGGTATGGCTACACCTTC.

The chain carries TRBV5-1 and TRBJ1-2, with D maybe TRBD1 (5 bases). The CDR3 is 15 amino acids. Germline CDR1 SGHRS, CDR2 YFSETQ. Trimming removed 0 bases from V and 6 bases from J, with 15 bases in between. This chain's CDR3 is CASSLEGRGGNGYTF. The CDR3, as DNA: TGCGCCAGCAGCTTGGAAGGGCGTGGGGGGAATGGCTACACCTTC.